This is a list of T cell receptor beta chains from one sample in a study of cytomegalovirus exposure and HLA in healthy donors. The protocol was immunoSEQ multiplex PCR, while the TCRdb copy is restricted to in-frame clones and leaves out a portion. In the table there are 150,000 to 200,000 clones, roughly 80% of which are singletons. The specimen was PBMCs. These receptor sequences come from a woman aged 25 to 45 in good health and CMV-seronegative. CDR3s include the opening cysteine and the closing phenylalanine or tryptophan. The D gene is left open where the match is weak. A row's size may be missing; if present it is once, few, many or a size class.

D gene: .; J gene: TRBJ2-2; clone size: .; V gene: TRBV7-3; CDR3 protein: CASSLLGENTGELFF; CDR3 DNA: TGTGCCAGCAGCTTACTCGGGGAAAACACCGGGGAGCTGTTTTTT
D gene: .; J gene: TRBJ2-7; clone size: once; V gene: TRBV5-1; CDR3 protein: CASSFGQGGYEQYF; CDR3 DNA: TGCGCCAGCAGCTTCGGTCAGGGAGGCTACGAGCAGTACTTC
D gene: .; J gene: TRBJ2-3; clone size: few; V gene: TRBV7-2; CDR3 protein: CASSLTPGSADTQYF; CDR3 DNA: TGTGCCAGCAGCTTAACCCCAGGCAGTGCAGATACGCAGTATTTT
D gene: .; J gene: TRBJ1-2; clone size: .; V gene: TRBV2; CDR3 protein: CASSSGTTNYGYTF; CDR3 DNA: TGTGCCAGCAGTTCCGGGACAACCAACTATGGCTACACCTTC
D gene: TRBD1; J gene: TRBJ1-4; clone size: .; V gene: TRBV27; CDR3 protein: CASSFSGGDEKLFF; CDR3 DNA: TGTGCCAGCAGTTTCTCAGGGGGCGATGAAAAACTGTTTTTT
D gene: .; J gene: TRBJ2-7; clone size: .; V gene: TRBV4-2; CDR3 protein: CASSQGSSSSYEQYF; CDR3 DNA: TGTGCCAGCAGCCAAGGCTCAAGTAGCTCCTACGAGCAGTACTTC
D gene: TRBD1; J gene: TRBJ1-2; clone size: .; V gene: TRBV27; CDR3 protein: CASTQTGGRYRALVNNGYTF; CDR3 DNA: TGTGCCAGCACTCAGACAGGGGGCAGGTACCGCGCTTTGGTTAATAATGGCTACACCTTC
D gene: TRBD1; J gene: TRBJ1-2; clone size: .; V gene: TRBV30; CDR3 protein: CAWGRQGFSGYTF; CDR3 DNA: TGTGCCTGGGGGCGACAGGGGTTTAGTGGCTACACCTTC
D gene: .; J gene: TRBJ2-5; clone size: .; V gene: TRBV10-3; CDR3 protein: CAISGALEETQYF; CDR3 DNA: TGTGCCATCAGTGGAGCCTTAGAAGAGACCCAGTACTTC
D gene: .; J gene: TRBJ1-1; clone size: few; V gene: TRBV20-1; CDR3 protein: CSAQEGFQAFF; CDR3 DNA: TGCAGTGCTCAGGAAGGTTTTCAAGCTTTCTTT
D gene: .; J gene: TRBJ2-7; clone size: .; V gene: TRBV7-9; CDR3 protein: CASSLAGSEQYF; CDR3 DNA: TGTGCCAGCAGCTTAGCGGGCTCCGAGCAGTACTTC
D gene: TRBD1; J gene: TRBJ1-2; clone size: .; V gene: TRBV28; CDR3 protein: CASRRTGTGVYGYTF; CDR3 DNA: TGTGCCAGCAGACGCACCGGGACAGGGGTATATGGCTACACCTTC
D gene: .; J gene: TRBJ1-1; clone size: once; V gene: TRBV28; CDR3 protein: CASTAPGDLTEAFF; CDR3 DNA: TGTGCCAGCACCGCCCCAGGGGATTTAACTGAAGCTTTCTTT
D gene: TRBD1; J gene: TRBJ2-3; clone size: .; V gene: TRBV19; CDR3 protein: CATLGQGGTDTQYF; CDR3 DNA: TGTGCCACCCTGGGACAGGGGGGCACAGATACGCAGTATTTT
D gene: .; J gene: TRBJ2-7; clone size: .; V gene: TRBV18; CDR3 protein: CASSLDRGNYEQYF; CDR3 DNA: TGTGCCAGCTCACTAGACCGGGGGAATTACGAGCAGTACTTC
D gene: TRBD1; J gene: TRBJ1-4; clone size: once; V gene: TRBV5-1; CDR3 protein: CASSNPGTGGEKLFF; CDR3 DNA: TGCGCCAGCAGCAATCCCGGGACAGGAGGGGAAAAACTGTTTTTT
D gene: .; J gene: TRBJ1-1; clone size: .; V gene: TRBV28; CDR3 protein: CASSLLGLQAFF; CDR3 DNA: TGTGCCAGCAGTTTATTGGGCCTTCAAGCTTTCTTT
D gene: TRBD1; J gene: TRBJ1-3; clone size: .; V gene: TRBV11-2; CDR3 protein: CASSPNRGRVGNAIYF; CDR3 DNA: TGTGCCAGCAGCCCGAACAGGGGGCGAGTAGGGAACGCCATATATTTT
D gene: TRBD1; J gene: TRBJ1-2; clone size: .; V gene: TRBV19; CDR3 protein: CASKEGAVDGYTF; CDR3 DNA: TGTGCCAGTAAGGAGGGGGCAGTAGATGGCTACACCTTC
D gene: .; J gene: TRBJ1-1; clone size: few; V gene: TRBV11-2; CDR3 protein: CASSEGAGPMNTEAFF; CDR3 DNA: TGTGCCAGCAGCGAGGGAGCCGGGCCAATGAACACTGAAGCTTTCTTT
D gene: .; J gene: TRBJ2-1; clone size: .; V gene: TRBV10-3; CDR3 protein: CAISESRGTHNEQFF; CDR3 DNA: TGTGCCATCAGTGAGTCCCGGGGGACCCACAATGAGCAGTTCTTC
D gene: .; J gene: TRBJ2-7; clone size: few; V gene: TRBV7-9; CDR3 protein: CASSLQQGPYEQYF; CDR3 DNA: TGTGCCAGCAGCTTACAACAGGGACCCTACGAGCAGTACTTC
D gene: .; J gene: TRBJ2-7; clone size: .; V gene: TRBV15; CDR3 protein: CATSRVRGGSYEQYF; CDR3 DNA: TGTGCCACCAGCAGAGTAAGGGGGGGCTCCTACGAGCAGTACTTC
D gene: .; J gene: TRBJ1-6; clone size: .; V gene: TRBV10-3; CDR3 protein: CAISERGGSVSPLHF; CDR3 DNA: TGTGCCATCAGTGAGAGGGGGGGGTCGGTTTCACCCCTCCACTTT
D gene: TRBD1; J gene: TRBJ2-3; clone size: .; V gene: TRBV29-1; CDR3 protein: CSVVGTVTIDTQYF; CDR3 DNA: TGCAGCGTTGTGGGGACAGTAACCATAGATACGCAGTATTTT
D gene: TRBD1; J gene: TRBJ1-6; clone size: .; V gene: TRBV28; CDR3 protein: CASSRDRGRNNSPLHF; CDR3 DNA: TGTGCCAGCAGTCGAGACAGGGGGCGGAATAATTCACCCCTCCACTTT
D gene: .; J gene: TRBJ1-3; clone size: .; V gene: TRBV5-4; CDR3 protein: CASSLAWAGQGRNTIYF; CDR3 DNA: TGTGCCAGCAGCTTGGCCTGGGCGGGGCAAGGGAGAAACACCATATATTTT
D gene: TRBD2; J gene: TRBJ2-3; clone size: .; V gene: TRBV7-6; CDR3 protein: CASSFGGFTDTQYF; CDR3 DNA: TGTGCCAGCAGTTTCGGGGGGTTCACAGATACGCAGTATTTT
D gene: .; J gene: TRBJ2-1; clone size: .; V gene: TRBV7-9; CDR3 protein: CASSFWESSYNEQFF; CDR3 DNA: TGTGCCAGCAGCTTTTGGGAGAGCTCCTACAATGAGCAGTTCTTC
D gene: .; J gene: TRBJ2-3; clone size: .; V gene: TRBV6-6; CDR3 protein: CASTVGQTSTDTQYF; CDR3 DNA: TGTGCCAGCACCGTGGGGCAGACTAGCACAGATACGCAGTATTTT
D gene: .; J gene: TRBJ1-1; clone size: .; V gene: TRBV20-1; CDR3 protein: CSASAPGAFF; CDR3 DNA: TGCAGTGCTAGTGCCCCGGGGGCTTTCTTT
D gene: .; J gene: TRBJ1-3; clone size: .; V gene: TRBV19; CDR3 protein: CASRPTLLSGNTIYF; CDR3 DNA: TGTGCCAGCCGCCCAACTCTCCTCTCTGGAAACACCATATATTTT
D gene: .; J gene: TRBJ1-1; clone size: few; V gene: TRBV5-1; CDR3 protein: CASSSLGSGGLSTEAFF; CDR3 DNA: TGCGCCAGCAGCTCCCTAGGATCGGGAGGGTTGAGTACTGAAGCTTTCTTT
D gene: TRBD2; J gene: TRBJ2-7; clone size: .; V gene: TRBV9; CDR3 protein: CASSVDSGGSYEQYF; CDR3 DNA: TGTGCCAGCAGCGTAGACAGCGGGGGGTCCTACGAGCAGTACTTC
D gene: .; J gene: TRBJ2-5; clone size: .; V gene: TRBV7-2; CDR3 protein: CASSQTQRWETQYF; CDR3 DNA: TGTGCCAGCAGTCAGACCCAGCGGTGGGAGACCCAGTACTTC
D gene: .; J gene: TRBJ2-7; clone size: many; V gene: TRBV6-1; CDR3 protein: CASSSFRGKPNEQYF; CDR3 DNA: TGTGCCAGCAGTTCTTTCAGGGGCAAACCCAACGAGCAGTACTTC
D gene: TRBD1; J gene: TRBJ2-1; clone size: .; V gene: TRBV29-1; CDR3 protein: CSVGQGSPNEQFF; CDR3 DNA: TGCAGCGTTGGACAGGGGTCACCCAATGAGCAGTTCTTC
D gene: .; J gene: TRBJ2-7; clone size: .; V gene: TRBV15; CDR3 protein: CATSRDLGGPASYEQYF; CDR3 DNA: TGTGCCACCAGCAGAGATTTGGGGGGACCGGCATCCTACGAGCAGTACTTC
D gene: TRBD2; J gene: TRBJ2-5; clone size: once; V gene: TRBV19; CDR3 protein: CASSIGVGTISETQYF; CDR3 DNA: TGTGCCAGTAGTATAGGCGTTGGGACTATTTCCGAGACCCAGTACTTC
D gene: TRBD2; J gene: TRBJ2-2; clone size: .; V gene: TRBV27; CDR3 protein: CASSLIAGGNTGELFF; CDR3 DNA: TGTGCCAGCAGTTTAATTGCGGGGGGAAACACCGGGGAGCTGTTTTTT